This T cell receptor beta chain was sequenced for a study of blood T cells in healthy people across ages. The donors, aged roughly 6 to 90, were healthy Caucasians from Russia. The CDR3 loop spans 14 amino acids. The V gene's germline CDR1 is MNHEY and CDR2 SMNVEV (reference sequence). A sample-barcoded 5' primer and a J-beta primer mix were used in a second PCR of about 7 to 12 cycles. TCRdb itself ran the 5' RACE reads through MiXCR, one entry per CDR3 protein. Of hundreds of thousands of distinct CDR3 sequences in the sample, 20% to 25% were seen once. These data also featured in a second study, about T cells of mothers and their children. Turning to that study: A few healthy Caucasian mothers and their six children were the donors. Each child gave about 3 million TCR beta CDR3 reads (each mother, over 8.5 million). The output of TCR recombination is shaped by thymic selection similarly in related and unrelated pairs.

The sequencing sample was made of blood. This sequence was found in a boy under 18 in good health. V and J are TRBV27 and TRBJ2-5, with D possibly TRBD1 on 5 matching bases. The J call could be wrong; TRBJ2-7 is a better fit for the DNA end. The CDR3 nucleotides read TGTGCCAGCAGCCCGCGGTTTACAGGCTACGAGCAGTACTTC. It yields the protein CASSPRFTGYEQYF.